Following are 15 T cell receptor beta chains from one sample sequenced in a study of cytomegalovirus exposure and HLA in healthy donors. This table comes from immunoSEQ multiplex PCR, and its TCRdb copy is limited to in-frame clones, with some not included. The top ten clones hold 1% of a sample with approximately 270,000 clones, 80% to 90% of them seen once. Material for sequencing was PBMCs. Receptors were obtained from a woman younger than 30 in good health and CMV-seronegative.

This chain links TRBV30 with TRBJ1-5; 7 positions agree with TRBD1. V shed 1 base, J shed 0 bases, and the junction held 3 bases outside the gene matches. The V gene's germline CDR1 is GTSNPN and CDR2 SVGIG (reference sequence). The length of the CDR3 is 15 residues. The CDR3 coding sequence is TGTGCCTGGAGTGCGGGACAGTATAGCAATCAGCCCCAGCATTTT. It codes for CAWSAGQYSNQPQHF.

The rearrangement links TRBV6-6 to TRBJ1-1, with D maybe TRBD1 (6 bases). CDR1 is MNHNY, CDR2 SVGAGI, per germline (reference sequence). The CDR3 runs to 16 residues. The V end lost 10 bases, the J end lost 0 bases, and 21 bases lay between the germline ends. The DNA of the CDR3 is TGTGCCACCCGCGGAGCCGGGACATCTATGAACACTGAAGCTTTCTTT. Its translation: CATRGAGTSMNTEAFF.

This clone was recorded only once. The chain is built from TRBV11-2 and TRBJ2-1; TRBD2 aligns across 7 bases. This CDR3 spans 15 amino acids. CDR1 is SGHAT, CDR2 FQNNGV, per germline. Germline trimming cut 4 bases from V and 4 bases from J; bases unmatched to any gene: 7. The CDR3 DNA is TGTGCCAGCAGCTCCCGTGGACTAGTGTACAATGAGCAGTTCTTC. This encodes CASSSRGLVYNEQFF.

A note on this clone: The germline gene is not matched at one end of the junction; a read error may be the cause. This chain uses TRBV28 with TRBJ2-1; 12 bases map to TRBD2. The CDR3 sequence is 16 residues long. Per germline, CDR1 MDHEN and CDR2 SYDVKM. The CDR3 region has the DNA TGTGCCAGCGGTTTGACTAGCGGGGGCTCCTACAATGAGCAGTTCTTC. Protein product: CASGLTSGGSYNEQFF.

The V call is TRBV7-7, the J call TRBJ2-2, with D hard to call. Looked up from germline, CDR1 is SSHAT and CDR2 is FNYEAQ (reference sequence). V lost 2 bases to trimming and J lost 1 base, with 5 bases between them. The CDR3 is 14 amino acids. CDR3 sequence: CASSLSGNTGELFF. CDR3 nucleotide sequence: TGTGCCAGCAGCTTATCAGGGAACACCGGGGAGCTGTTTTTT. The full variable domain, rest sourced from reference TRBV7-7 and TRBJ2-2, is GAGVSQSPRYKVTKRGQDVTLRCDPISSHATLYWYQQALGQGPEFLTYFNYEAQPDKSGLPSDRFSAERPEGSISTLTIQRTEQRDSAMYRCASSLSGNTGELFFGEGSRLTVL.

The chain joins TRBV27 to TRBJ2-7; 10 positions agree with TRBD2. This CDR3 has 15 residues. Germline V lookup: CDR1 MNHEY, CDR2 SMNVEV (reference sequence). Trimming cost V 6 bases and J 4 bases; bases outside gene matches: 9. The CDR3 is CASSPVSGGQYEQYF. CDR3 sequence (DNA): TGTGCCAGCAGCCCGGTTAGCGGGGGGCAGTACGAGCAGTACTTC.

This clone came up a few times. The gene calls are TRBV27 and TRBJ2-7; D remains ambiguous. CDR1 and CDR2 (germline): MNHEY, SMNVEV (reference sequence). This CDR3 comprises 11 residues. Trimming took off 8 bases at V and 4 bases at J, with 9 bases between the two ends. In nucleotides, the CDR3 is TGTGCCAGCCATAGAGGATACGAGCAGTACTTC. Its translation: CASHRGYEQYF.

CDR3 sequence (DNA): TGTGCCAGCAGCGTAGGGCAGGGCGCTGTCTATGGCTACACCTTC. Amino acids: CASSVGQGAVYGYTF. V is TRBV9 and J is TRBJ1-2, with a weak D call TRBD1 (5 bases). V was pared by 0 bases and J by 4 bases, with 13 bases between. The CDR3 is made up of 15 amino acids. Germline-derived CDR1 and CDR2 are SGDLS and YYNGEE.

The chain employs TRBV4-1 and TRBJ2-7; D gene uncertain. Trimming cost V 0 bases and J 9 bases, with 12 bases left between them. The germline V gene has CDR1 MGHRA and CDR2 YSYEKL. The CDR3 is 13 residues long. The CDR3 DNA follows: TGCGCCAGCAGCCAAGATAAACGACATCTGCAGTACTTC. The encoded protein is CASSQDKRHLQYF.

The J gene is TRBJ1-2, the V gene TRBV14; D is undetermined. Trimming pared 6 bases from V and 8 bases from J, leaving 19 bases between. The CDR3 sequence is 14 residues long. The germline V gene encodes CDR1 SGHDN and CDR2 FVKESK. CDR3 sequence reads: CASSRTAFSGGYTF. The CDR3 nucleotides are TGTGCCAGCAGTCGGACGGCCTTCTCGGGGGGCTACACCTTC.

This chain links TRBV30 with TRBJ1-6, with D hard to call. Germline CDR1 GTSNPN, CDR2 SVGIG (reference sequence). The CDR3 loop spans 12 amino acids. The V and J ends lost 1 base and 6 bases respectively, with 4 bases between them. CDR3 protein: CAWSDSNSPLHF. CDR3 sequence (DNA): TGTGCCTGGAGTGACAGTAATTCACCCCTCCACTTT.

The rearrangement joins TRBV19 to TRBJ1-2; 9 nucleotides align to TRBD1. Per germline, CDR1 LNHDA and CDR2 SQIVND (reference sequence). The CDR3 totals 14 residues. Unmatched junction bases numbered 5, after V lost 4 bases and J lost 5 bases. The CDR3 sequence: CASSTATGGYGYTF. DNA for the CDR3: TGTGCCAGTAGTACAGCGACAGGGGGGTATGGCTACACCTTC. The entire variable domain, with the rest obtained from reference TRBV19 and TRBJ1-2, is as follows: DGGITQSPKYLFRKEGQNVTLSCEQNLNHDAMYWYRQDPGQGLRLIYYSQIVNDFQKGDIAEGYSVSREKKESFPLTVTSAQKNPTAFYLCASSTATGGYGYTFGSGTRLTVV.

J is TRBJ2-1 and V is TRBV4-1; 7 bases agree with TRBD2. Germline CDR1 MGHRA, CDR2 YSYEKL. With 4 bases clipped from V and 0 bases from J, the junction kept 6 bases outside the gene matches. The CDR3 runs 16 residues. The CDR3 protein is CASSRASGFSYNEQFF. In DNA, the CDR3 is TGCGCCAGCAGCCGAGCTAGCGGTTTCTCCTACAATGAGCAGTTCTTC.

In its sample, this clone was seen a few times. The chain uses TRBV5-1 and TRBJ2-7; D remains ambiguous. V lost 0 bases and J 6 bases, leaving 4 bases between the germline ends. The CDR3 has 11 amino acids. Germline CDR1 SGHRS, CDR2 YFSETQ. The CDR3 DNA reads TGCGCCAGCAGCTTGGTATGCGAGCAGTACTTC. Its protein is CASSLVCEQYF.

The chain recombines TRBV6-6 with TRBJ1-2; TRBD1 matches 9 bases. With 6 bases clipped from V and 8 bases from J, the junction kept 7 bases outside the gene matches. CDR1 and CDR2 (germline): MNHNY, SVGAGI (reference sequence). The CDR3 totals 13 residues. The CDR3 is CASSSSTGGGYTF. CDR3 sequence (DNA): TGTGCCAGCAGCTCCTCGACAGGGGGGGGCTACACCTTC.